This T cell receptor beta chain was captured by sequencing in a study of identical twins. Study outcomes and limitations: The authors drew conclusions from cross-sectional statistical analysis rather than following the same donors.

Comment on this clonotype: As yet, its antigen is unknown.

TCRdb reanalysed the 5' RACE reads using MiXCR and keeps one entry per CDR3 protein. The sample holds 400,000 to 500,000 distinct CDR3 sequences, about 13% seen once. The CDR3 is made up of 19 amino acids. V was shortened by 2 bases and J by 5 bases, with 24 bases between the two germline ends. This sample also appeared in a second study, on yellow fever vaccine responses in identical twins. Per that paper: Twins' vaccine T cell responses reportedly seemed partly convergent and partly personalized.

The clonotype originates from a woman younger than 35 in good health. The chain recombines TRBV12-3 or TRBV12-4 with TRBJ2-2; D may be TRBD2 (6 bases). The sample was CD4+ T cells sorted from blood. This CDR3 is CASSLRGLGWGYETGELFF. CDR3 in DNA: TGTGCCAGCAGTTTACGGGGGTTGGGATGGGGTTATGAGACCGGGGAGCTGTTTTTT.